These 3 T cell receptor beta chains were sequenced from one sample in a study of shared clonotypes between healthy human individuals. Sequenced by immunoSEQ multiplex PCR; TCRdb stores in-frame clones only, minus some. The repertoire consists of over 300,000 clones, with roughly 84% occurring once and the leading ten covering 15% to 20%. The specimen sequenced was memory CD8+ T cells sorted from blood. The subset denotes: CD45RO+ cells pooled with CCR7-negative TemRA cells. These receptors came from a man between 18 and 29 years old in good health.

This chain links TRBV7-8 with TRBJ2-7, with D perhaps TRBD1 (6 bases). The germline V gene has CDR1 SGHVS and CDR2 FQNEAQ. V gave up 8 bases and J gave up 4 bases, with 21 bases separating them. CDR3 length: 15 amino acids. The CDR3 spells CASDHQGRGGYEQYF. CDR3 coding DNA: TGTGCCAGCGACCACCAGGGCAGGGGCGGGTACGAGCAGTACTTC.

V gene TRBV4-1 combines with J gene TRBJ1-1, with 7 bases fitting TRBD1. Germline V CDR1 and CDR2: MGHRA, YSYEKL. V lost 1 base and J lost 5; bases outside the gene matches: 4. The CDR3 spans 14 residues. CDR3 protein: CASSQGPGGTEAFF. DNA for the CDR3: TGCGCCAGCAGCCAAGGTCCAGGGGGGACTGAAGCTTTCTTT.

Concerning this clone itself: Other DNA sequences in this sample translate to the same CDR3. This sequence joins TRBV6-5 and TRBJ1-2; D ambiguous. CDR3 length: 15 residues. Germline loops: CDR1 MNHEY, CDR2 SVGAGI. V shed 0 bases and J shed 0 bases, with 8 bases lying between them. The CDR3 is CASSYSPLPNYGYTF. CDR3 nucleotides: TGTGCCAGCAGTTACTCCCCCCTTCCTAACTATGGCTACACCTTC.